The rows below give T cell receptor beta chains drawn from one sample of a study of control samples from healthy donors and cancer patients. Using immunoSEQ multiplex PCR, the repertoire was profiled, and TCRdb retains in-frame clones only, with some absent. The table records about 98,000 clones, 92% of them present only once. Sequencing used blood. These receptors came from a woman under 30 in good health. CDR3s include the opening cysteine and the closing phenylalanine or tryptophan. The order of the fields is V gene, D gene, J gene, clone size, CDR3 DNA, CDR3 protein. A D gene is named only where the DNA matches it firmly. Size values are once, few and many counts, or a class for expanded clones, and some rows have none.

TRBV12-3/TRBV12-4	-	TRBJ2-2	-	TGTGCCAGCAGTTCGACTGAGCCGGGGGAGCTGTTTTTT	CASSSTEPGELFF
TRBV2	-	TRBJ1-5	-	TGTGCCAGCAGCCTAAGTCAGCCCCAGCATTTT	CASSLSQPQHF
TRBV24-1	-	TRBJ2-5	-	TGTGCCACCAGCCGCGGGCCCGAGGAGACCCAGTACTTC	CATSRGPEETQYF
TRBV7-9	TRBD1	TRBJ1-3	-	TGTGCCAGCAGCCCCCAAACAGGGGTAGGGATTAGATCTGGAAACACCATATATTTT	CASSPQTGVGIRSGNTIYF
TRBV5-1	-	TRBJ2-7	once	TGCGCCAGCAGCTTGGCCCGAGCTCAGGGCTACGAGCAGTACTTC	CASSLARAQGYEQYF
TRBV5-6	-	TRBJ1-3	-	TGTGCCAGCAGCGCCGGACCGATACAAGGAAACACCATATATTTT	CASSAGPIQGNTIYF
TRBV30	-	TRBJ1-2	-	TGTGCCTGGAGTGAGGAGGGCACCTATGGCTACACCTTC	CAWSEEGTYGYTF
TRBV15	TRBD1	TRBJ1-1	-	TGTGCCACCAGCAGAGGACAGGGGGCGAACACTGAAGCTTTCTTT	CATSRGQGANTEAFF
TRBV3-1/TRBV3-2	-	TRBJ2-5	-	TGTGCCAGCAGCCATGGAGAGACCCAGTACTTC	CASSHGETQYF
TRBV4-1	-	TRBJ2-7	-	TGCGCCAGCAGCCAAGAAGAGGGTATCTACGAGCAGTACTTC	CASSQEEGIYEQYF
TRBV6-6	TRBD1	TRBJ2-7	-	TGTGCCAGCAGCTCTGGACAGGATCGATCCTACGAGCAGTACTTC	CASSSGQDRSYEQYF
TRBV7-2	-	TRBJ2-4	-	TGTGCCAGCAGCTTACGCAAAAACATTCAGTACTTC	CASSLRKNIQYF
TRBV2	TRBD2	TRBJ2-7	-	TGTGCCAGCAGAGAAACACTAGCGGGGTACTCCTACGAGCAGTACTTC	CASRETLAGYSYEQYF
TRBV2	-	TRBJ2-7	-	TGTGCCAGCAGTGTTTCAGAATCCTTGGACCACGAGCAGTACTTC	CASSVSESLDHEQYF
TRBV10-3	TRBD1	TRBJ1-2	-	TGTGCCATCAGTGAGATGAACAGGGGTGGCTACACCTTC	CAISEMNRGGYTF
TRBV30	-	TRBJ1-2	-	TGTGCCTGGAGTGTGGGGGGGGCGATGGGCTACACCTTC	CAWSVGGAMGYTF
TRBV7-2	-	TRBJ1-4	-	TGTGCCAGCAGCTTAGTATCGTCAGGGAGGGAAAAACTGTTTTTT	CASSLVSSGREKLFF
TRBV9	TRBD2	TRBJ2-5	-	TGTGCCAGCAGCACGCGGGGGGGCCGGGAGACCCAGTACTTC	CASSTRGGRETQYF
TRBV18	-	TRBJ1-1	-	TGTGCCAGCTCCGTGGACGGCCGTGGCACTGAAGCTTTCTTT	CASSVDGRGTEAFF
TRBV30	-	TRBJ2-7	once	TGTGCCTGGAGTGTAAGACTATACGAGCAGTACTTC	CAWSVRLYEQYF
TRBV7-2	TRBD1	TRBJ1-2	-	TGTGCCTGCGGACCGGGGACAGGGTCTTATGGCTACACCTTC	CACGPGTGSYGYTF
TRBV6-5	TRBD1	TRBJ1-3	-	TGTGCCAGCAGGGGACAGACCTCTGGAAACACCATATATTTT	CASRGQTSGNTIYF
TRBV6-2/TRBV6-3	-	TRBJ2-7	-	TGTGCCAGCAGTTATGAAGCGCAGTACGAGCAGTACTTC	CASSYEAQYEQYF
TRBV5-6	-	TRBJ1-4	-	TGTGCCAGCAGCTTGGGAGCGACAGGTGAAAAACTGTTTTTT	CASSLGATGEKLFF
TRBV7-8	-	TRBJ1-1	-	TGTGCCAGCAGCCCGGACCTAAACACTGAAGCTTTCTTT	CASSPDLNTEAFF
TRBV2	TRBD1	TRBJ1-4	-	TGTGCCAGCAGTGTAGGGGACTCCAGGGGGGAAAAACTGTTTTTT	CASSVGDSRGEKLFF
TRBV12-3/TRBV12-4	-	TRBJ1-1	-	TGTGCCAGCAGTAGGCGGACCGTTAGGGAAGCTTTCTTT	CASSRRTVREAFF
TRBV11-2	TRBD1	TRBJ1-5	few	TGTGCCAGCAGCTCGAACAGGGGACAGCCCCAGCATTTT	CASSSNRGQPQHF
TRBV30	-	TRBJ2-7	many	TGTGCCTGGAACACAGGGACCGAGCAGTACTTC	CAWNTGTEQYF
TRBV29-1	-	TRBJ1-1	-	TGCAGCGTAATCAGGGGAGACACTGAAGCTTTCTTT	CSVIRGDTEAFF
TRBV29-1	TRBD2	TRBJ2-3	-	TGCAGCGTTGAAATGGGACTAGCCCGTCTTACGCAGTATTTT	CSVEMGLARLTQYF
TRBV7-3	-	TRBJ2-2	once	TGTGCCAGCAGCTCTCAATGGGGACTTAACACCGGGGAGCTGTTTTTT	CASSSQWGLNTGELFF
TRBV24-1	-	TRBJ2-2	-	TGTGCCACCAGACCTTCCGGGCTCAACACCGGGGAGCTGTTTTTT	CATRPSGLNTGELFF
TRBV7-8	-	TRBJ1-2	-	TGTGCCAGCAGCTTAGTGGGGGGCTCCTATGGCTACACCTTC	CASSLVGGSYGYTF
TRBV5-1	TRBD1	TRBJ2-2	-	TGCGCCAGCAGCGCCCCCCCAGGGACAGTCGGGGCCGGGGAGCTGTTTTTT	CASSAPPGTVGAGELFF
TRBV19	-	TRBJ1-2	-	TGTGCCAGTAGTAGGGGCGGAGGCTATGGCTACACCTTC	CASSRGGGYGYTF
TRBV6-5	-	TRBJ2-7	-	TGTGCCAGCAGCCTTGCGGGAGAGCAGTACTTC	CASSLAGEQYF
TRBV19	TRBD1	TRBJ1-6	once	TGTGCCAGTAGTCCGGGACAGGGAGTTTCACCCCTCCACTTT	CASSPGQGVSPLHF
TRBV7-6	TRBD1	TRBJ1-6	few	TGTGCCAGCAGCTTCCGACAGGGCGATAATTCACCCCTCCACTTT	CASSFRQGDNSPLHF
TRBV24-1	TRBD1	TRBJ1-2	-	TGTGCCACCAGTGAACCGGGACAGGGTTCTACCTTC	CATSEPGQGSTF
TRBV27	-	TRBJ1-1	-	TGTGCCAGCAGTTTAATCGGGGTTAAAACTGAAGCTTTCTTT	CASSLIGVKTEAFF
TRBV30	-	TRBJ2-5	-	TGTGCCTGGACAGGGAGCTTGAACCAAGAGACCCAGTACTTC	CAWTGSLNQETQYF